The clone carrying this T cell receptor beta chain was recorded once. As yet, its antigen is unknown. Different DNA sequences within this sample yield the same CDR3. Some clones are missing from TCRdb's copy, which holds only in-frame ones; the method was immunoSEQ multiplex PCR. The profile shows 250,000 to 400,000 clones, over 75% of them singletons. The sample is drawn from a study of cytomegalovirus exposure and HLA in healthy donors. About the study: A subsequent analysis stated that the roughly 130 validation repertoires were run on the same platform as the roughly 670 first-cohort repertoires. The study, taken as a whole, reports: Both high specificity and high sensitivity reportedly marked the classifier's diagnosis of cytomegalovirus status.

The CDR3 spans 14 residues. CDR1 and CDR2 from the germline V gene are SEHNR and FQNEAQ (reference sequence). V lost 0 bases, J lost 2 bases, and 7 bases lay in between. V is TRBV7-9 and J is TRBJ2-5, with a possible D match to TRBD2 (5 bases). The TCR sequence derives from a man aged 25 to 40 in good health and CMV-seronegative. The sample comprised PBMCs. The CDR3 sequence is CASSLAGGQETQYF. The CDR3 bases are TGTGCCAGCAGCTTAGCGGGCGGGCAAGAGACCCAGTACTTC.